These 30 T cell receptor beta chains were sequenced from one sample in a study of OX40 agonist ivuxolimab in advanced cancers. Profiling relied on immunoSEQ multiplex PCR, and the TCRdb table lists in-frame clones only, not all of them. The sample holds around 76,000 clones, roughly 90% seen once. The starting material was CD4+ or CD8+ T cells sorted from blood, obtained in a trial of the OX40 agonist ivuxolimab. The receptor set was obtained from an adult with an advanced solid tumor such as melanoma, head and neck, liver or kidney cancer.

This chain links TRBV23-1 with TRBJ2-5, with TRBD2 identical over 12 bases. TRBV23-1 is an ORF; its function is uncertain. With V trimmed by 11 bases and J by 5 bases, 6 bases remained unmatched. The CDR3 is 13 amino acids. The CDR3 region has the DNA TGCGCCCTAGCGGGGGGGCGCCCTGAGACCCAGTACTTC. Amino acid sequence: CALAGGRPETQYF.

This clone turned up a few times. The DNA for the CDR3 is TGTGCCAGCAGTGGTTGGGAGTTCGTAAGTGAAAAACTGTTTTTT. It codes for CASSGWEFVSEKLFF. The chain links TRBV6-1 to TRBJ1-4; unclear D gene. The V and J ends lost 4 bases and 7 bases respectively, with 16 bases between them. Germline V lookup: CDR1 MNHNS, CDR2 SASEGT. The CDR3 runs 15 residues.

The chain uses TRBV11-2 and TRBJ1-2, with 9 bases fitting TRBD1. The germline V gene has CDR1 SGHAT and CDR2 FQNNGV. This CDR3 comprises 13 residues. V dropped 8 bases and J dropped 6; count of bases not matched to a gene: 7. The CDR3 loop reads CASRGRDRDGYTF. The CDR3 nucleotides read TGTGCCAGCCGCGGCCGGGACAGGGATGGCTACACCTTC. Complete variable domain (other parts from reference TRBV11-2 and TRBJ1-2): EAGVAQSPRYKIIEKRQSVAFWCNPISGHATLYWYQQILGQGPKLLIQFQNNGVVDDSQLPKDRFSAERLKGVDSTLKIQPAKLEDSAVYLCASRGRDRDGYTFGSGTRLTVV.

This clone was picked up a small number of times. The V gene is TRBV6-5, the J gene TRBJ1-5; D not resolved. Trimming took off 6 bases at V and 0 bases at J, with 9 bases between the two ends. The CDR3 covers 14 residues. The V gene's germline CDR1 is MNHEY and CDR2 SVGAGI. Written as DNA, the CDR3 is TGTGCCAGCAGGATGGCAGCTAGCAATCAGCCCCAGCATTTT. This sequence encodes CASRMAASNQPQHF.

The chain joins TRBV6-1 to TRBJ1-1; D gene unclear. The CDR3 extends over 13 amino acids. Per germline, CDR1 MNHNS and CDR2 SASEGT. V lost 5 bases and J lost 3, with 10 bases in between. The CDR3 sequence is CASSLQVYTEAFF. The DNA of the CDR3 is TGTGCCAGCAGTCTTCAGGTGTACACTGAAGCTTTCTTT.

The chain employs TRBV28 and TRBJ2-7; D unresolved. Deletions cut 2 bases from V and 2 bases from J, with 10 bases between. This CDR3 comprises 14 residues. Germline V CDR1 and CDR2: MDHEN, SYDVKM. The DNA for the CDR3 is TGTGCCAGCAGTTTACTCGATTTGCCCTACGAGCAGTACTTC. It codes for CASSLLDLPYEQYF.

The rearrangement uses TRBV6-5 and TRBJ1-5, with a weak D call TRBD1 (5 bases). The CDR3 runs 16 residues. CDR1 and CDR2 from the germline V gene are MNHEY and SVGAGI. The germline V and J ends were trimmed by 4 bases and 1 base, with 14 bases remaining between them. The CDR3 loop is CASSSRPGISNQPQHF. Written as DNA, the CDR3 is TGTGCCAGCAGTTCCCGACCAGGGATCAGCAATCAGCCCCAGCATTTT.

The chain recombines TRBV29-1 with TRBJ2-1; 8 bases fit TRBD2. Germline lookup yields CDR1 SQVTM and CDR2 ANQGSEA. V was clipped by 8 bases and J by 3 bases; unmatched bases: 6. The CDR3 runs to 13 residues. The CDR3 coding sequence is TGCAGCCCCCTGCTAGCGGGCTACAATGAGCAGTTCTTC. It encodes CSPLLAGYNEQFF.

This clone was observed a single time. V usage is TRBV5-1 and J usage is TRBJ2-5; 8 bases are a match to TRBD1. The J call could be wrong; TRBJ2-7 is a better fit for the DNA end. This CDR3 is 15 amino acids long. Germline V gene data show CDR1 as SGHRS and CDR2 as YFSETQ. The CDR3 spells CASRQPTGEFDEQYF. The DNA for the CDR3 is TGCGCCAGCAGACAACCGACAGGGGAGTTCGACGAGCAGTACTTC.

The rearrangement joins TRBV9 to TRBJ2-2; D remains ambiguous. Germline-derived CDR1 and CDR2 are SGDLS and YYNGEE. The CDR3 totals 18 residues. Trimming left V 0 bases short and J 6 bases short, with 21 bases between. The DNA for the CDR3 is TGTGCCAGCAGCGTAGACGTAACCTGGGTCGTGTCAGCCGGGGAGCTGTTTTTT. This gives the protein CASSVDVTWVVSAGELFF.

The chain carries TRBV21-1 and TRBJ2-1; the table calls TRBD2, which could not be checked here. TRBV21-1 is a pseudogene. The CDR3 runs to 22 residues. The CDR3 DNA reads as TGTGCCAGCAGCACAACCGCGTGGGGCAGCCTCCGGACTAGCGGATTCTACAATGAGCAGTTCTTC. It yields the protein CASSTTAWGSLRTSGFYNEQFF.

This clone showed up just a few times. V and J are TRBV7-6 and TRBJ2-3, with 8 bases that match TRBD1. The CDR3 runs 15 residues. V gave up 5 bases and J gave up 3 bases; unmatched junction bases: 7. Germline V gives CDR1 SGHVS, CDR2 FNYEAQ. The chain's CDR3 is CASSAGTGGTDTQYF. As DNA, the CDR3 is TGTGCCAGCAGCGCCGGGACAGGTGGTACAGATACGCAGTATTTT.

The rearrangement links TRBV4-1 to TRBJ1-1, with D possibly matching TRBD1 (5 bases). The CDR3 has 17 amino acids. Trimming removed 0 bases from V and 2 bases from J, with 16 bases in between. The V gene's germline CDR1 is MGHRA and CDR2 YSYEKL. The CDR3 DNA reads TGCGCCAGCAGCCAAGAGGGGACCCATGACCCCAACACTGAAGCTTTCTTT. This sequence encodes CASSQEGTHDPNTEAFF.

V and J are TRBV4-1 and TRBJ1-6; D not certain. Deletions cut 4 bases from V and 6 bases from J, with 13 bases between. Germline V gene sequence: CDR1 MGHRA, CDR2 YSYEKL. The CDR3 totals 15 residues. The CDR3 reads CASSRQDTPNSPLHF. The DNA for the CDR3 is TGCGCCAGCAGCCGTCAAGACACTCCTAATTCACCCCTCCACTTT.

The chain is built from TRBV5-1 and TRBJ1-1, with unresolved D. CDR1 is SGHRS, CDR2 YFSETQ, per germline. Trimming removed 3 bases from V and 4 bases from J, with 19 bases in between. The CDR3 spans 16 residues. CDR3 sequence: CASSSEPGSLLTEAFF. CDR3 DNA: TGCGCCAGCAGCTCAGAACCGGGGTCCCTCCTCACTGAAGCTTTCTTT.

The chain is built from TRBV6-6 and TRBJ2-7; TRBD1 agrees at 8 bases. Germline V CDR1 and CDR2: MNHNY, SVGAGI (reference sequence). The trim removed 5 bases at V and 7 bases at J, leaving 4 bases unmatched. The CDR3 runs 12 residues. The CDR3 coding sequence is TGTGCCAGCAGTCCAGGGGGCCGGGAGCAGTACTTC. It encodes CASSPGGREQYF.

The chain combines TRBV19 with TRBJ2-5; 9 nucleotides line up with TRBD1. The CDR3 runs 15 residues. CDR1 is LNHDA, CDR2 SQIVND, per germline (reference sequence). V was clipped by 6 bases and J by 3 bases; unmatched bases: 8. The CDR3 here is CASRYRRDREETQYF. DNA for the CDR3: TGTGCCAGTAGATACCGACGGGACAGGGAAGAGACCCAGTACTTC.

The rearrangement uses TRBV2 and TRBJ2-3; either TRBD1 or TRBD2 may supply D (5 bases each). This CDR3 region has 12 residues. CDR1 is SNHLY and CDR2 is FYNNEI in the germline V gene. Trimming cost V 10 bases and J 5 bases, with 13 bases left between them. Here the CDR3 reads CATGPTGDTQYF. The CDR3 nucleotides read TGTGCCACGGGACCCACGGGAGATACGCAGTATTTT.

This chain connects TRBV27 to TRBJ2-7; 7 bases line up with TRBD1. Germline V lookup: CDR1 MNHEY, CDR2 SMNVEV (reference sequence). The CDR3 runs 13 residues. Losses at the gene ends were 6 bases for V and 2 bases for J; bases not matched to a gene: 4. The CDR3 region has the DNA TGTGCCAGCAGCCACAGGGGTCCCTACGAGCAGTACTTC. Its translation: CASSHRGPYEQYF.

The chain is built from TRBV5-1 and TRBJ2-7; D possibly corresponds to TRBD2 (5 bases). Germline CDR1 and CDR2: SGHRS and YFSETQ. CDR3 size: 14 residues. V shed 1 base and J shed 4 bases, with 12 bases lying between them. The CDR3 region is CASSLFSGEYEQYF. The CDR3 DNA reads TGCGCCAGCAGCTTGTTTTCCGGGGAGTACGAGCAGTACTTC.

This chain joins TRBV5-1 and TRBJ1-1; 7 bases are a match to TRBD1. This CDR3 comprises 15 residues. The ends lost 1 base at V and 2 bases at J; junction bases unmatched: 5. Germline assignment: CDR1 SGHRS and CDR2 YFSETQ. The CDR3 DNA follows: TGCGCCAGCAGCTTGTTCGGAGGGGGCAACACTGAAGCTTTCTTT. As protein: CASSLFGGGNTEAFF.

The chain combines TRBV5-4 with TRBJ2-7; D is undetermined. Trimming removed 0 bases at V and 2 bases at J, with 15 bases between. This CDR3 has 16 amino acids. Germline V gene data show CDR1 as SGHNT and CDR2 as YYREEE (reference sequence). As DNA, the CDR3 is TGTGCCAGCAGCTTGGAGCTGGATTTGAGACCCTACGAGCAGTACTTC. Its translation: CASSLELDLRPYEQYF.

The chain recombines TRBV6-1 with TRBJ1-3; D unresolved. Germline values: CDR1 MNHNS, CDR2 SASEGT. V lost 4 bases and J lost 2, with 6 bases in between. CDR3 length: 13 residues. CDR3 region: CASSVDPGNTIYF. As DNA, the CDR3 is TGTGCCAGCAGTGTCGACCCTGGAAACACCATATATTTT.

V and J are TRBV15 and TRBJ2-3; no reliable D call. The V end lost 5 bases, the J end lost 6 bases, and 9 bases lay between the germline ends. CDR3 length: 12 residues. Germline CDR1 reads LNHNV; CDR2 reads YYDKDF (reference sequence). DNA for the CDR3: TGTGCCACCAGCCGACTGGCGGATACGCAGTATTTT. Protein product: CATSRLADTQYF. Complete variable domain (other parts from reference TRBV15 and TRBJ2-3): DAMVIQNPRYQVTQFGKPVTLSCSQTLNHNVMYWYQQKSSQAPKLLFHYYDKDFNNEADTPDNFQSRRPNTSFCFLDIRSPGLGDTAMYLCATSRLADTQYFGPGTRLTVL.

The rearrangement links TRBV11-2 to TRBJ1-5; D is perhaps TRBD1 (6 bases). Germline V gene data show CDR1 as SGHAT and CDR2 as FQNNGV. V shed 0 bases and J shed 2 bases, with 20 bases lying between them. This CDR3 contains 19 residues. The DNA for the CDR3 is TGTGCCAGCAGCTTAGACAACAGGGTAATCGGGGATGGCAATCAGCCCCAGCATTTT. Translated, it gives CASSLDNRVIGDGNQPQHF.

The genes are TRBV19 and TRBJ2-5; D is possibly TRBD1 (5 bases). The CDR3 loop spans 13 amino acids. Germline V CDR1 and CDR2: LNHDA, SQIVND (reference sequence). V lost 4 bases and J lost 4, with 10 bases in between. The CDR3 DNA sequence: TGTGCCAGTAGTAGGCCTAGGGGAGAGACCCAGTACTTC. This encodes CASSRPRGETQYF.

Here the CDR3 DNA reads TGTGCCAGCAGCGCCCAGGTAGCCTCCTACGAGCAGTACTTC. Translating gives CASSAQVASYEQYF. This sequence joins TRBV7-6 and TRBJ2-7; no firm D call. From germline, CDR1 is SGHVS and CDR2 FNYEAQ. V lost 5 bases and J 0 bases, leaving 11 bases between the germline ends. The CDR3 runs to 14 residues.

The gene calls are TRBV19 and TRBJ1-4; weak D call: TRBD1 (5 bases). Trimming removed 4 bases from V and 7 bases from J, with 19 bases in between. The CDR3 extends over 16 amino acids. Germline CDR1 reads LNHDA; CDR2 reads SQIVND (reference sequence). CDR3 DNA sequence: TGTGCCAGTAGTAGCCCCTCCAGGGCGGGGGGTGAAAAACTGTTTTTT. Amino acids: CASSSPSRAGGEKLFF.

V usage is TRBV15 and J usage is TRBJ1-3, with D perhaps TRBD1 (5 bases). V lost 0 bases, J lost 4 bases, and 13 bases lay in between. This CDR3 has 16 amino acids. Germline CDR1 reads LNHNV; CDR2 reads YYDKDF (reference sequence). The CDR3 DNA sequence: TGTGCCACCAGCAGAGATGGGAGGGGAACGGGAAACACCATATATTTT. It yields the protein CATSRDGRGTGNTIYF.

Details on this clone: The same CDR3 can be traced to other DNA sequences in this sample. The chain combines TRBV18 with TRBJ2-7, with no clear D. The V and J ends lost 0 bases and 1 base respectively, with 4 bases between them. Per germline, CDR1 KGHSH and CDR2 LQKENI. The CDR3 spans 13 residues. The CDR3, as DNA: TGTGCCAGCTCACCACCGGGGTCCTACGAGCAGTACTTC. Its protein product is CASSPPGSYEQYF.